The T cell receptor beta chain under discussion was sequenced for a study of blood T cell repertoires in COVID-19. In the study's own analysis: Amplification of reference gene primers provided the estimated nucleated cell counts. TCRdb's table, derived via immunoSEQ multiplex PCR, lists solely in-frame clones and lacks some. V and J calls and clone size are as listed in that table; D and trimming were resolved from the DNA. The table shows over 150,000 clones, with almost 85% occurring only once. Germline CDR1 reads DFQATT; CDR2 reads SNEGSKA (reference sequence). V lost 3 bases to trimming and J lost 4 bases; unmatched junction nucleotides: 4. This CDR3 has 15 residues. Seattle researchers signed up patients amid active infection and tracked them longitudinally.

The sample comprised peripheral blood. The rearrangement links TRBV20-1 to TRBJ2-3, with TRBD2 matching over 13 bases. The receptor's source is a woman of 80 years or more with COVID-19, enrolled during active disease. The chain's CDR3 is CSASGLAGVADTQYF. The CDR3 DNA is TGCAGTGCTAGTGGACTAGCGGGAGTGGCAGATACGCAGTATTTT.